This is a list of T cell receptor beta chains from one sample in a study of human T cells and chemical hapten exposure. TCRdb redid the calling of the RACE reads with MiXCR, one entry per CDR3 protein. The sample carries 340,000 or so distinct CDR3 sequences, 5.5% to 8% recorded once. Source: whole blood, taken in connection with sensitization to the hapten diphenylcyclopropenone (DPC). The origin of the receptors is a woman under 30 with alopecia areata. Some clones in this sample may be carry-over from other donors' samples. CDR3s leave out the opening cysteine and the closing phenylalanine or tryptophan. Only part of the rows carry a size: once, few, many, or a class if the clone is expanded.

V	size	J	CDR3
TRBV5-6	few	TRBJ1-2	ASKVGQGNYGYT
TRBV12-3/TRBV12-4	few	TRBJ2-3	ASNPGRTSTDTQY
TRBV4-3	many	TRBJ2-1	ASSQDTGEAYNEQF
TRBV6-5	NA	TRBJ1-1	ASSYRTGGTEAF
TRBV29-1	many	TRBJ1-1	SVEVLAGTGINTEAF
TRBV6-1	few	TRBJ2-4	ASSPTRSIQY
TRBV9	few	TRBJ2-1	ASSVAWGMGNEQF
TRBV6-2/TRBV6-3	many	TRBJ1-5	ASSYSTYYSNQPQH
TRBV11-2	few	TRBJ2-1	ASSSLAGASQGQF
TRBV9	few	TRBJ1-1	ASSASPGTEAF
TRBV12-3/TRBV12-4	few	TRBJ1-2	ASSPGQSAGDGYT
TRBV11-2	NA	TRBJ2-3	ASSSEGMLTDTQY
TRBV27	NA	TRBJ1-2	ASSPRGGRGLGYT
TRBV10-3	many	TRBJ2-1	AISGAGTGSHNEQF
TRBV4-3	few	TRBJ1-6	ASSQGQGWSPLH
TRBV7-8	few	TRBJ2-6	ASSLLSGGFSGANVLT
TRBV12-3/TRBV12-4	many	TRBJ2-7	ASSWGPGTVEQY
TRBV7-2	many	TRBJ2-3	ASSPLVGFGTDTQY
TRBV20-1	many	TRBJ2-1	SARDRGGAAVDEQF
TRBV2	NA	TRBJ2-5	ASSAIGTYQETQY
TRBV13	NA	TRBJ1-1	ASSSPRAGVLEANTEAF
TRBV12-3/TRBV12-4	NA	TRBJ1-6	ASSLLSFGRINSPLH
TRBV15	few	TRBJ1-2	ATSRDPDRNYGYT
TRBV5-1	few	TRBJ1-2	ASSRAQGGNYGYT
TRBV5-4	NA	TRBJ2-2	ASSLVLSGELF
TRBV5-5	many	TRBJ2-3	ASSLISFPDTQY
TRBV7-8	many	TRBJ2-3	ASKAGGLTDTQY
TRBV18	NA	TRBJ2-3	ASSPNDLGPDTQY
TRBV10-3	NA	TRBJ2-2	AISDGGEGTGELF
TRBV4-3	NA	TRBJ2-3	ASSQSGARGRDTQY
TRBV6-2/TRBV6-3	many	TRBJ1-1	ASSYSRVNTEAF
TRBV27	few	TRBJ1-5	ASSYRWGLNQPQH
TRBV5-1	many	TRBJ1-1	ASSSRDGEAF
TRBV11-2	NA	TRBJ2-1	ASSLNLQGGNEQF
TRBV6-1	few	TRBJ2-3	ASRVGGPSTDTQY
TRBV12-3/TRBV12-4	NA	TRBJ1-5	ASTQDNQPQH
TRBV5-1	few	TRBJ2-3	ASSLLSGDIDTQY
TRBV28	NA	TRBJ1-5	ASSPRDVNQPQH
TRBV29-1	NA	TRBJ1-3	SVKRGDPGNTIY
TRBV29-1	many	TRBJ2-3	SVEDYWSSKDTQY
TRBV29-1	many	TRBJ1-1	SVDKGRGAAF
TRBV4-2	few	TRBJ1-2	ASSQDIGDSYYGYT
TRBV6-5	few	TRBJ1-6	ASSYDPGGNSPLH
TRBV6-5	NA	TRBJ1-1	ASNTAGRTTEAF
TRBV21-1	few	TRBJ1-5	ASSNLTPWEPQH